These T cell receptor beta chains were read from a single sample in a study of control samples from healthy donors and cancer patients. The table came from immunoSEQ multiplex PCR; TCRdb's copy has only in-frame clones and leaves some out. The sample yields under 85,000 clones, about 79% seen once. The sample comprised PBMCs. The receptors derive from a man aged 55 to 70 with head and neck cancer. Each CDR3 is given with its conserved first and last residue. The D gene is left open where the match is weak.

v_gene	j_gene	d_gene	CDR3nt	CDR3aa
TRBV7-2	TRBJ2-7	TRBD2	TGTGCCAGCAGCTTATTCGCGGGAGATTCCTACGAGCAGTACTTC	CASSLFAGDSYEQYF
TRBV24-1	TRBJ2-1	NA	TGTGCCACCAGTGATTTTCGGGGGAGAAGGCATGGGCAGTTCTTC	CATSDFRGRRHGQFF
TRBV11-2	TRBJ1-4	TRBD1	TGTGCCAGCAGCTTAACACAGGGGGTAGGGACTAATGAAAAACTGTTTTTT	CASSLTQGVGTNEKLFF
TRBV28	TRBJ2-5	NA	TGTGCCAGCAAGGCCCGGTTCAAAGAGACCCAGTACTTC	CASKARFKETQYF
TRBV10-2	TRBJ2-1	TRBD2	TGCGCCAGCACCTCTGCGGGAGGCGACGATAATGAGCAGTTCTTC	CASTSAGGDDNEQFF
TRBV18	TRBJ2-7	NA	TGTGCCAGCTCACCACCGGGAGGGAACAGGGGGGACGAGCAGTACTTC	CASSPPGGNRGDEQYF
TRBV14	TRBJ1-6	TRBD1	TGTGCCAGCAGCCCACGACAGGGAAATTCACCCCTCCACTTT	CASSPRQGNSPLHF
TRBV10-3	TRBJ1-4	TRBD1	TGTGCCATCAGTGAAGGGTCCCACAGGGGGGCTGAAAAACTGTTTTTT	CAISEGSHRGAEKLFF
TRBV6-5	TRBJ2-7	NA	TGTGCCAGCAGTTGGCAGGTTCTGACAAGCTCCTACGAGCAGTACTTC	CASSWQVLTSSYEQYF
TRBV4-2	TRBJ2-1	TRBD1	TGTGCCAGCAGCCAATTGGCCGGGACAGTCAACAATGAGCAGTTCTTC	CASSQLAGTVNNEQFF
TRBV27	TRBJ2-5	NA	TGTGCCAGCAGTTTACAGGGGAGGATGGAGACCCAGTACTTC	CASSLQGRMETQYF
TRBV7-9	TRBJ2-7	NA	TGTGCCAGCAGCTCCGGACGGATCTACGAGCAGTACTTC	CASSSGRIYEQYF
TRBV27	TRBJ1-5	NA	TGTGCCAGCGGTCCAGGGTTTTCGGGCAATCAGCCCCAGCATTTT	CASGPGFSGNQPQHF